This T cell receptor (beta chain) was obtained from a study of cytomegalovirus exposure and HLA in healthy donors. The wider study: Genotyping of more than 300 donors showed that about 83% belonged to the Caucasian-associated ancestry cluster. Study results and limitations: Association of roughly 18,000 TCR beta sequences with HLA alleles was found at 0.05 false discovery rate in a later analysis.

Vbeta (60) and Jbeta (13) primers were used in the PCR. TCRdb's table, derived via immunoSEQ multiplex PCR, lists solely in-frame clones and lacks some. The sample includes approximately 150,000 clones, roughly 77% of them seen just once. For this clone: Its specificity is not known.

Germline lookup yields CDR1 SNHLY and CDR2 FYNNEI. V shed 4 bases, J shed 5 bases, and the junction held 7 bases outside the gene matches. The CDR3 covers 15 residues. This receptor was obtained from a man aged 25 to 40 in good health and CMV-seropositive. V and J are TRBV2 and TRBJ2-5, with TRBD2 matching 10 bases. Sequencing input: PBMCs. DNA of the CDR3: TGTGCCAGCAGTGGTAGTAGCGGGGGGTGGGAGACCCAGTACTTC. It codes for CASSGSSGGWETQYF.